The entry below gives a single T cell receptor (beta chain) sequence along with its context. The data belong to a study of cytomegalovirus exposure and HLA in healthy donors. Clones were sequenced by immunoSEQ multiplex PCR, and TCRdb holds only the in-frame ones, with some missing. The data contain 60,000 to 75,000 clones, more than 90% of them seen just once; the ten biggest clones take up 0.9% to 1%. The CDR3 loop spans 15 amino acids. Losses at the gene ends were 5 bases for V and 4 bases for J; bases not matched to a gene: 8. From germline, CDR1 is LNHDA and CDR2 SQIVND (reference sequence). The sequenced sample consisted of PBMCs. The origin of this receptor is a young man in good health and CMV-seronegative. The chain has TRBV19 and TRBJ2-7; 10 bases fit TRBD2. CDR3 amino acids: CASSEALAGWYEQYF. CDR3 sequence (DNA): TGTGCCAGTAGTGAAGCACTAGCGGGATGGTACGAGCAGTACTTC.